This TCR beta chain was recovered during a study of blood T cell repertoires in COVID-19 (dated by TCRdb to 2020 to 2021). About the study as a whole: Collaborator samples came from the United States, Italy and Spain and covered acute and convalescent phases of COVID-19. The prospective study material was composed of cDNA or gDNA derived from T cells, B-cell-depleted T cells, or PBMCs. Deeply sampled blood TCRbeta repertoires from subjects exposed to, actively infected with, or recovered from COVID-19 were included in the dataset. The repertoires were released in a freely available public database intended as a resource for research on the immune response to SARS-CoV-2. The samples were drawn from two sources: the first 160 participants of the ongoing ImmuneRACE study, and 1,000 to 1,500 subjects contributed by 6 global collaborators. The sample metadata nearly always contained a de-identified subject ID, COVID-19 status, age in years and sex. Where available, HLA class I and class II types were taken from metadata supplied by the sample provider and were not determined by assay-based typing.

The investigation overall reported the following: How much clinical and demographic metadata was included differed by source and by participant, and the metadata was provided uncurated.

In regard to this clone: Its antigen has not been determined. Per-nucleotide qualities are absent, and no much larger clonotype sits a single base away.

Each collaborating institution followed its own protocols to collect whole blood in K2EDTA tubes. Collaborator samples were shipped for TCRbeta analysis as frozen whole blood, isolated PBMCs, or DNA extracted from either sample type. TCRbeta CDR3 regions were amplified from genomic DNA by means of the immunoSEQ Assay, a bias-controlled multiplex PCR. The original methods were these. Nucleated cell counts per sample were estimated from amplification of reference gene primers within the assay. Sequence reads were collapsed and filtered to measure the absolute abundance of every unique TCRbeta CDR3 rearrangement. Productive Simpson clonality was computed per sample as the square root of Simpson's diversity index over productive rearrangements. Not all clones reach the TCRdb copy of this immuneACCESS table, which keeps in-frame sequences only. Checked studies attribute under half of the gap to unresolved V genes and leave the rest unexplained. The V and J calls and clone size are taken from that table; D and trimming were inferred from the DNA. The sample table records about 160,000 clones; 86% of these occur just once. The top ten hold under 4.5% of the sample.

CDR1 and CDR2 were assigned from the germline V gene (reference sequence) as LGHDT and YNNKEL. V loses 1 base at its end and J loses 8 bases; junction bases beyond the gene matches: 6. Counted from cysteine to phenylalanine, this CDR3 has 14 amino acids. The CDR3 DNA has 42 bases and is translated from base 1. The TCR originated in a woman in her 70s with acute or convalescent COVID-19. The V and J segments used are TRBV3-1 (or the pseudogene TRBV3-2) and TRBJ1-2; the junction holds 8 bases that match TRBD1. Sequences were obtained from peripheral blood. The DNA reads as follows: TGTGCCAGCAGCCAAGGACAGGGGATTGGGGGCTACACCTTC. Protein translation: CASSQGQGIGGYTF.